These 19 T cell receptor beta chains share one sample of origin, sequenced in a study of T-cell memory formation after mild COVID-19. TCRdb fed the 5' RACE reads into MiXCR, producing one record per CDR3 protein. This sample has 13,000 to 15,000 distinct CDR3 sequences, with roughly a fifth found just once. What was sequenced was PBMCs or a T cell subset sorted from them (not recorded which). The receptors shown here come from an adult woman who had mild COVID-19 (a few samples of this study predate the infection). Cell type and time point are not known.

This clonotype has a count of ten or more. The rearrangement uses TRBV11-1 and TRBJ2-1; 7 bases fit TRBD2. V dropped 1 base and J dropped 0; count of bases not matched to a gene: 9. The CDR3 totals 18 residues. In germline, CDR1 is SGHAT, CDR2 FQDESV (reference sequence). CDR3 region: CASSLDHLAVSSYNEQFF. In nucleotides, the CDR3 is TGTGCCAGCAGCTTAGACCACCTAGCGGTTAGCTCCTACAATGAGCAGTTCTTC.

This clonotype was counted at least ten times. The chain recombines TRBV7-6 with TRBJ2-1, with 7 positions matching TRBD1. CDR3 length: 15 residues. With V trimmed by 5 bases and J by 3 bases, 7 bases remained unmatched. The germline V gene has CDR1 SGHVS and CDR2 FNYEAQ. Written as DNA, the CDR3 is TGTGCCAGCAGCCCTCCGGGACAGAACTACAATGAGCAGTTCTTC. Its protein is CASSPPGQNYNEQFF.

This clonotype occurred many times. The chain employs TRBV12-3 or TRBV12-4 and TRBJ1-1, with 9 nucleotides matching TRBD1. This CDR3 contains 15 residues. Trimming cost V 5 bases and J 3 bases; bases outside gene matches: 7. CDR3 amino acids: CASSPWTGEDTEAFF. The DNA for the CDR3 is TGTGCCAGCAGTCCCTGGACAGGGGAGGACACTGAAGCTTTCTTT.

This clonotype was seen many times. In nucleotides, the CDR3 is TGTGCCAGCTCACCAGTACGACGAGAGACCCAGTACTTC. Protein sequence: CASSPVRRETQYF. The V and J genes are TRBV18 and TRBJ2-5; D gene unclear. This CDR3 has 13 amino acids. Germline V CDR1 and CDR2: KGHSH, LQKENI. V was shortened by 2 bases and J by 4 bases, with 8 bases between the two germline ends.

There are many counts of this clonotype. This rearrangement joins TRBV29-1 to TRBJ2-7, with D possibly matching TRBD2 (7 bases). This CDR3 is built from 14 residues. Trimming removed 6 bases at V and 5 bases at J, with 20 bases between. From germline, CDR1 is SQVTM and CDR2 ANQGSEA. The chain's CDR3 is CSVGPPIGGHEQYF. Written as DNA, the CDR3 is TGCAGCGTGGGGCCGCCGATCGGGGGGCACGAGCAGTACTTC.

This clonotype was observed many times. The chain combines TRBV12-3 or TRBV12-4 with TRBJ2-3; D is perhaps TRBD2 (5 bases). V lost 2 bases and J lost 0, with 12 bases in between. There are 16 residues in the CDR3. CDR3 sequence: CASSLNSGGSTDTQYF. CDR3 nucleotide sequence: TGTGCCAGCAGTTTAAACAGCGGAGGAAGCACAGATACGCAGTATTTT.

This clonotype was counted ten times or more. The chain is built from TRBV6-5 and TRBJ2-1; possibly TRBD2 for D (6 bases). Trimming shortened V by 4 bases and J by 4 bases, and 17 bases separated the two germline ends. The CDR3 has 16 residues. Germline V gives CDR1 MNHEY, CDR2 SVGAGI. CDR3 nucleotide sequence: TGTGCCAGCAGTTCCCCCCGAGGGACTCCTTACAATGAGCAGTTCTTC. Amino acid sequence: CASSSPRGTPYNEQFF.

The chain carries TRBV29-1 and TRBJ2-3; 9 bases match TRBD2. CDR1 and CDR2 from the germline V gene are SQVTM and ANQGSEA. There are 19 residues in the CDR3. Trimming at V came to 0 bases and at J to 3 bases, leaving 16 bases not matched to a gene. CDR3 bases: TGCAGCGTTGAAGATCCTAGCGGGGCTCGGAAGGTGGGGACAGATACGCAGTATTTT. The encoded protein is CSVEDPSGARKVGTDTQYF.

There are many counts of this clonotype. V gene TRBV7-9 combines with J gene TRBJ1-2; D gene ambiguous. CDR1 is SEHNR and CDR2 is FQNEAQ in the germline V gene (reference sequence). The length of the CDR3 is 15 residues. V dropped 1 base and J dropped 6 bases, with 15 bases sitting between them. The DNA for the CDR3 is TGTGCCAGCAGCTTAGGTGTTTCTTTTATTAATGGCTACACCTTC. This codes for CASSLGVSFINGYTF.

This clonotype was seen repeatedly, ten times or more. The rearrangement uses TRBV18 and TRBJ2-1; 12 nucleotides align to TRBD2. After removal of 6 bases from V and 9 bases from J, the junction contained 6 bases not matched to a gene. Germline CDR1 is KGHSH and CDR2 is LQKENI. CDR3 size: 14 residues. This CDR3 is CASSATSGGSEQFF. In nucleotides, the CDR3 is TGTGCCAGCTCGGCAACTAGCGGGGGGTCTGAGCAGTTCTTC.

This clonotype was counted ten times or more. The chain employs TRBV20-1 and TRBJ2-1; the match to TRBD2 covers 12 bases. V trimming: 3 bases; J trimming: 7 bases; junction bases outside the gene matches: 7. CDR1 DFQATT and CDR2 SNEGSKA come from the germline V gene (reference sequence). This CDR3 is built from 15 residues. CDR3 sequence: CSASTSGRSSNEQFF. In DNA, the CDR3 is TGCAGTGCTAGTACTAGCGGGAGGTCCTCGAATGAGCAGTTCTTC.

There are many counts of this clonotype. This rearrangement joins TRBV12-3 or TRBV12-4 to TRBJ1-1; D gene unclear. V was cut by 7 bases and J by 4 bases, with 13 bases left in between. The CDR3 has 13 residues. The CDR3 loop is CASTNEVGTEAFF. CDR3 coding DNA: TGTGCCAGCACCAACGAGGTTGGCACTGAAGCTTTCTTT.

This clonotype showed up many times. The chain has TRBV19 and TRBJ1-1; D might be TRBD1 (6 bases). This CDR3 region has 13 residues. Trimming pared 7 bases from V and 5 bases from J, leaving 14 bases between. The germline CDR1 and CDR2 sequences are LNHDA and SQIVND (reference sequence). DNA for the CDR3: TGTGCCAGTATAGAGGCACAGGGAACTGAAGCTTTCTTT. Translating gives CASIEAQGTEAFF.

This clonotype has at least ten counts. The rearrangement joins TRBV20-1 to TRBJ1-2; 8 nucleotides agree with TRBD1. This CDR3 comprises 14 residues. Germline CDR1 and CDR2: DFQATT and SNEGSKA (reference sequence). V lost 5 bases and J lost 4; bases outside the gene matches: 9. The CDR3 sequence: CSAAPGQGGYGYTF. CDR3 in DNA: TGCAGTGCTGCGCCCGGACAGGGCGGCTATGGCTACACCTTC.

This clonotype was counted many times. The DNA for the CDR3 is TGTGCCAGCAGCTTGGGGACAGTTGGAGAGACCCAGTACTTC. As protein: CASSLGTVGETQYF. The V and J genes are TRBV7-9 and TRBJ2-5, with 7 bases lining up with TRBD1. The CDR3 extends over 14 amino acids. The V segment lost 3 bases and the J segment 4 bases; nucleotides outside the gene matches: 5. The germline CDR1 and CDR2 sequences are SEHNR and FQNEAQ (reference sequence).

There are many counts of this clonotype. The chain employs TRBV19 and TRBJ2-7; D is uncertain. This CDR3 has 13 amino acids. Germline lookup yields CDR1 LNHDA and CDR2 SQIVND (reference sequence). V was clipped by 4 bases and J by 5 bases, with 12 bases between them. The DNA of the CDR3 is TGTGCCAGTAGTACGCTGGGTAATAACGAGCAGTACTTC. Amino acids: CASSTLGNNEQYF.

This clonotype was seen many times. The rearrangement joins TRBV5-1 to TRBJ2-2; D is perhaps TRBD1 or TRBD2 (5 bases each). CDR1 and CDR2 from the germline V gene are SGHRS and YFSETQ. This CDR3 is built from 16 residues. V was trimmed by 4 bases and J by 6 bases, leaving 19 bases between them. The CDR3 is CASSITPGTPAGELFF. For the CDR3, the DNA is TGCGCCAGCAGCATCACACCCGGGACCCCGGCCGGGGAGCTGTTTTTT.

A single count supports this clonotype. V is TRBV7-3 and J is TRBJ2-5, with 10 bases that match TRBD1. V trimming: 5 bases; J trimming: 5 bases; junction bases outside the gene matches: 5. The CDR3 loop spans 14 amino acids. In germline, CDR1 is SGHTA, CDR2 FQGTGA. Here the CDR3 reads CASSRDRGSETQYF. Written as DNA, the CDR3 is TGTGCCAGCAGCCGGGACAGGGGTTCGGAGACCCAGTACTTC.

This clonotype came up many times. The chain couples TRBV7-2 to TRBJ2-1; D call uncertain. CDR3 length: 14 residues. The ends were cut back, 1 base at V and 8 bases at J, with 12 bases in the middle. Germline V gives CDR1 SGHTA, CDR2 FQGNSA. This CDR3 is CASSLGGKWDEQFF. The CDR3 DNA reads TGTGCCAGCAGCTTAGGAGGAAAATGGGATGAGCAGTTCTTC.